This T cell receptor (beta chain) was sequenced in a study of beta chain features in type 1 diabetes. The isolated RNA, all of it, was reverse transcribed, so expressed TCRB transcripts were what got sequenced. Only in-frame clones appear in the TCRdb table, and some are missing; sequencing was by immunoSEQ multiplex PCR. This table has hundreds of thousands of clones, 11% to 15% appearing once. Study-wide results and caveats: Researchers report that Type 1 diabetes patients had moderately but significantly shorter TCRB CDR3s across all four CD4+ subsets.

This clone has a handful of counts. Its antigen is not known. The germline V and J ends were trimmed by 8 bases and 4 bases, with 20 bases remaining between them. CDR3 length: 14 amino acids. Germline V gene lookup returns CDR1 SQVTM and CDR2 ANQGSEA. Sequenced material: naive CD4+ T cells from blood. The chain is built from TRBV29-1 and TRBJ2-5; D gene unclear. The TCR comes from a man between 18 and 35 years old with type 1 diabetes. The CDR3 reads CSIPFWGSGETQYF. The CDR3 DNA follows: TGCAGCATCCCCTTCTGGGGATCGGGAGAGACCCAGTACTTC.